This T cell receptor beta chain was obtained from a study of cytomegalovirus exposure and HLA in healthy donors. The PCR had 60 Vbeta and 13 Jbeta primers. Sequencing was performed with immunoSEQ multiplex PCR; in TCRdb, only in-frame clones are kept and a portion is missing. The sample contains 110,000 to 150,000 clones, 78% of which appear only once. The CDR3 has 18 amino acids. CDR1 is SGHTA, CDR2 FQGNSA, per germline. Germline trimming cut 5 bases from V and 2 bases from J; bases unmatched to any gene: 13. Sequenced input: PBMCs. This receptor was obtained from a male donor in good health and CMV-seronegative. The rearrangement joins TRBV7-2 to TRBJ2-7; 12 bases fit TRBD2. CDR3 residues: CASSPAGTSGLYPYEQYF. CDR3 bases: TGTGCCAGCAGCCCGGCGGGGACTAGCGGGTTATATCCCTACGAGCAGTACTTC. The full variable domain, rest sourced from reference TRBV7-2 and TRBJ2-7, is GAGVSQSPSNKVTEKGKDVELRCDPISGHTALYWYRQSLGQGLEFLIYFQGNSAPDKSGLPSDRFSAERTGGSVSTLTIQRTQQEDSAVYLCASSPAGTSGLYPYEQYFGPGTRLTVT.